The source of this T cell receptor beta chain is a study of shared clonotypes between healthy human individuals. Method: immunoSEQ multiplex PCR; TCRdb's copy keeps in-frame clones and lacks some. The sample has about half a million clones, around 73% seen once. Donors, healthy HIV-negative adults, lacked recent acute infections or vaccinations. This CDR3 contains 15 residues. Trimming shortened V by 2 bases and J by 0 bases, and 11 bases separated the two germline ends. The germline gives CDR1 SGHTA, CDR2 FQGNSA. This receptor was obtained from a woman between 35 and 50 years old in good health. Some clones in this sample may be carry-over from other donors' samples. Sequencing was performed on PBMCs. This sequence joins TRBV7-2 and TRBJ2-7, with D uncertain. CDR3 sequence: CASSLRVLPSYEQYF. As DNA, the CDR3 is TGTGCCAGCAGCTTAAGAGTACTCCCCTCCTACGAGCAGTACTTC.